The sample holds a few counts of the clone carrying this T cell receptor beta chain. What it binds is not known. Other DNA sequences in the sample encode the same CDR3. Replicate PCRs from sorted subsets contained around 200 ng DNA, which is tens of thousands of T cell genomes. Assay: immunoSEQ multiplex PCR; the TCRdb copy retains only in-frame clones and omits some. The data show under 2,500,000 clones, around 95% seen once. All donors were Caucasian adults living in Nashville, Tennessee. J gave up 4 bases and V 4 bases, and 0 bases lay outside the gene matches. Germline V gene data show CDR1 as SQVTM and CDR2 as ANQGSEA. This CDR3 is 11 amino acids long. The source of the sample is a study of shared clonotypes between healthy human individuals. Study-wide findings and caveats: Relative to their counterparts shared across all four donors, non-shared clonotypes exhibited diminished generation probabilities. Of the naive CD4 clonotypes, roughly 5.5% were shared across several donors.

Sequenced input: naive CD4+ T cells sorted from blood. The subset is: CD45RA+ positively selected. This sequence was found in a man between 18 and 35 years old in good health. V is TRBV29-1 and J is TRBJ2-5; 7 bases map to TRBD2. CDR3 sequence (DNA): TGCAGCGTTGGGGGGGGAGAGACCCAGTACTTC. Its protein product is CSVGGGETQYF.